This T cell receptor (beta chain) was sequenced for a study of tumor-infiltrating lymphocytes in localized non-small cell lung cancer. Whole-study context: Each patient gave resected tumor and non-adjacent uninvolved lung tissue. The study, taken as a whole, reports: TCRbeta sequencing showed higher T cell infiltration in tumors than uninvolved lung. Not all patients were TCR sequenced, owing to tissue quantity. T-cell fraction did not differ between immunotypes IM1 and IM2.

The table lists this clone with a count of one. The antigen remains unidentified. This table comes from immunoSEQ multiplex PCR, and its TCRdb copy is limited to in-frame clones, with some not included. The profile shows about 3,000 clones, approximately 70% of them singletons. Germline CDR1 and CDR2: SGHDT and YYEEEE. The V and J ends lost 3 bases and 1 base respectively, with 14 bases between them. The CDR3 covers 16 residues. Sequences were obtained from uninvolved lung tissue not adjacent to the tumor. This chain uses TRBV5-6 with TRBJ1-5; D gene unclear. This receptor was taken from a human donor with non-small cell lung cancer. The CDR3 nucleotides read TGTGCCAGCAGCTCGCTGGGCGGCCCGAGCAATCAGCCCCAGCATTTT. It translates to CASSSLGGPSNQPQHF.